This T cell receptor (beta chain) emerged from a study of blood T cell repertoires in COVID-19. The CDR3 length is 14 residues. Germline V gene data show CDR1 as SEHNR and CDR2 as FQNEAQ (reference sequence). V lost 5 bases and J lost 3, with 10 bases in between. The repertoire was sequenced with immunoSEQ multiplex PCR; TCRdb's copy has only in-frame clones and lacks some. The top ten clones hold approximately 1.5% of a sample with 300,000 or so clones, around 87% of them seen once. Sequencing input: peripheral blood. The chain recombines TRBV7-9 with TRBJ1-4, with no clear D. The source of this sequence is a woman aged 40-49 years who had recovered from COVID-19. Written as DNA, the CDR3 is TGTGCCAGCAGCCTCCAGCGCGCTAATGAAAAACTGTTTTTT. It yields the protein CASSLQRANEKLFF.